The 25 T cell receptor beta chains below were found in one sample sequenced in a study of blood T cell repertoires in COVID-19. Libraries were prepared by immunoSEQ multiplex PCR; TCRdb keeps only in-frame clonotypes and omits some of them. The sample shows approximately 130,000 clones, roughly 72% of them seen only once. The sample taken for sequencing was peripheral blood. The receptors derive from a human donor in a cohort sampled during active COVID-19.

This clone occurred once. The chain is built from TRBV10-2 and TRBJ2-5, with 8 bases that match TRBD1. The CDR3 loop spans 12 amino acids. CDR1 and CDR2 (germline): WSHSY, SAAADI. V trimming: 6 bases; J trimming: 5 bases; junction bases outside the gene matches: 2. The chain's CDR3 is CASRDREETQYF. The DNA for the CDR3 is TGCGCCAGCAGGGACAGGGAGGAGACCCAGTACTTC.

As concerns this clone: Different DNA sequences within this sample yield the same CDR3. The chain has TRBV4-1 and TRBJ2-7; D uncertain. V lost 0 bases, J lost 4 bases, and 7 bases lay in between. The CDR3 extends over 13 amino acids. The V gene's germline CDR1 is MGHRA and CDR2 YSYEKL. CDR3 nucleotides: TGCGCCAGCAGCCAAGATGGCGGTTACGAGCAGTACTTC. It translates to CASSQDGGYEQYF.

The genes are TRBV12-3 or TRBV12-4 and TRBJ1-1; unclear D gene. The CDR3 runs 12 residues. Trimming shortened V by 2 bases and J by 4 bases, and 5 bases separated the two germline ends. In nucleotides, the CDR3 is TGTGCCAGCAGTTTATGGCCCACTGAAGCTTTCTTT. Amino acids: CASSLWPTEAFF.

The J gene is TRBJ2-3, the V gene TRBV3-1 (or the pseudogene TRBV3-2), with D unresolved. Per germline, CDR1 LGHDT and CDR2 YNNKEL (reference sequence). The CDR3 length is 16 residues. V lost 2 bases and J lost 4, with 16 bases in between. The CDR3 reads CASSQLGYLSSDTQYF. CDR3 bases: TGTGCCAGCAGCCAACTGGGCTATCTCAGCTCAGATACGCAGTATTTT.

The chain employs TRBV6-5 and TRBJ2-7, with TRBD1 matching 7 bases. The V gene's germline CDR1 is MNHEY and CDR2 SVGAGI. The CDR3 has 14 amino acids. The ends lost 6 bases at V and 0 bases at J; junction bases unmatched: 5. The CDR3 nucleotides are TGTGCCAGCAGGACACAGGGGTCCTCCTACGAGCAGTACTTC. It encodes CASRTQGSSYEQYF.

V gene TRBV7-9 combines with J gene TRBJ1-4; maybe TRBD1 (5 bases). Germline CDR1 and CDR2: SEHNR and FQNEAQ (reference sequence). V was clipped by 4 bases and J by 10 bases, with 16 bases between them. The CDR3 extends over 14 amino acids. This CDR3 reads CASSSTLDGGKLFF. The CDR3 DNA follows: TGTGCCAGCAGCTCTACATTGGACGGGGGAAAACTGTTTTTT.

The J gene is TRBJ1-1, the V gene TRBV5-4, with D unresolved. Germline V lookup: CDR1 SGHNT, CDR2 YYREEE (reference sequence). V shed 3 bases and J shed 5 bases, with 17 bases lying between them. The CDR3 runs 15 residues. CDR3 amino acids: CASSSRTGVGTEAFF. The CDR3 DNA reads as TGTGCCAGCAGCTCAAGGACGGGAGTAGGGACTGAAGCTTTCTTT.

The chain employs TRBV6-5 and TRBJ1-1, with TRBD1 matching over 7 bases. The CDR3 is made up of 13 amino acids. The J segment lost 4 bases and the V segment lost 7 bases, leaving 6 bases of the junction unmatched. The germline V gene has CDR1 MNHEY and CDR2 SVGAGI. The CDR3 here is CASTTGAATEAFF. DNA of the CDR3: TGTGCCAGCACCACAGGGGCGGCCACTGAAGCTTTCTTT.

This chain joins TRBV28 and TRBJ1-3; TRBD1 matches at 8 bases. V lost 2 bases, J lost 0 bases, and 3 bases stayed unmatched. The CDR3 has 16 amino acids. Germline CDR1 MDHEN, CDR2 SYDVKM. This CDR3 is CASSLPGTGSGNTIYF. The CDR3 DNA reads TGTGCCAGCAGTTTACCCGGGACAGGCTCTGGAAACACCATATATTTT.

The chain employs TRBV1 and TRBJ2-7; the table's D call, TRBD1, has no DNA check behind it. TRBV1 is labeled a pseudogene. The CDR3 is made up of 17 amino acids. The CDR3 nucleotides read TGCACCAGCAGCCAGTTTACAGGGAGAATGGTTCCCTACGAGCAGTACTTC. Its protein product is CTSSQFTGRMVPYEQYF.

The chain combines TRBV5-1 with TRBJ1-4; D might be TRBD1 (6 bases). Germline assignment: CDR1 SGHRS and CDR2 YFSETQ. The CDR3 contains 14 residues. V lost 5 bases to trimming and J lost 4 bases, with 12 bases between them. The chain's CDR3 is CASREGTFNEKLFF. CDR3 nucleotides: TGCGCCAGCAGGGAAGGGACATTTAATGAAAAACTGTTTTTT.

CDR3 sequence: CASSLEGGRSYEQYF. DNA for the CDR3: TGTGCCAGCAGCTTGGAAGGGGGTAGAAGTTACGAGCAGTACTTC. The genes are TRBV5-6 and TRBJ2-7; D perhaps matches TRBD1 (6 bases). CDR3 length equals 15 residues. Germline values: CDR1 SGHDT, CDR2 YYEEEE. V was shortened by 0 bases and J by 4 bases, with 14 bases between the two germline ends. Drawing the rest from reference TRBV5-6 and TRBJ2-7, the complete variable domain is DAGVTQSPTHLIKTRGQQVTLRCSPKSGHDTVSWYQQALGQGPQFIFQYYEEEERQRGNFPDRFSGHQFPNYSSELNVNALLLGDSALYLCASSLEGGRSYEQYFGPGTRLTVT.

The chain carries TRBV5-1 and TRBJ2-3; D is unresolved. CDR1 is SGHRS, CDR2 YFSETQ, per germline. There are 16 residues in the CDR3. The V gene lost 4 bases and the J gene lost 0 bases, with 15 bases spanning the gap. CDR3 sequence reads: CASSPSTGASTDTQYF. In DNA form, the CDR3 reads TGCGCCAGCAGCCCGAGCACGGGTGCTAGCACAGATACGCAGTATTTT.

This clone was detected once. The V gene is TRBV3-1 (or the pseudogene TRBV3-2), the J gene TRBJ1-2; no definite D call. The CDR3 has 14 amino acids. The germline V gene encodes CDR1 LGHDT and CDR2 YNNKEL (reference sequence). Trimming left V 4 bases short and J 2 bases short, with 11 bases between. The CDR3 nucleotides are TGTGCCAGCAGCCGTCGACGGGTGAACTATGGCTACACCTTC. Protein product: CASSRRRVNYGYTF.

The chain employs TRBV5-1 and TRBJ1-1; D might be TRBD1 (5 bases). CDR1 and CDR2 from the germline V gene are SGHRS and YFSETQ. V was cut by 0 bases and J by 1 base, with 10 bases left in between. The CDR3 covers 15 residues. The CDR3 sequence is CASSLVRGTNTEAFF. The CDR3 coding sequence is TGCGCCAGCAGCTTGGTCCGGGGGACGAACACTGAAGCTTTCTTT.

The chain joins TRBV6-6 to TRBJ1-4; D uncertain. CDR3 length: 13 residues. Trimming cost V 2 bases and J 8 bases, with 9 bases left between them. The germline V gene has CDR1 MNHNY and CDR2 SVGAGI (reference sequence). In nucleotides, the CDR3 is TGTGCCAGCAGTTACAGGAATAGCGAAAAACTGTTTTTT. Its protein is CASSYRNSEKLFF.

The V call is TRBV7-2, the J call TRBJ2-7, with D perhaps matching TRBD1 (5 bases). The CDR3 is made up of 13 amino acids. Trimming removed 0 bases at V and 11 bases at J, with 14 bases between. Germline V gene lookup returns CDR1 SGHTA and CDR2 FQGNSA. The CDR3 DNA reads TGTGCCAGCAGCTTAGCGGTTTTACAGGCCGAGTACTTC. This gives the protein CASSLAVLQAEYF. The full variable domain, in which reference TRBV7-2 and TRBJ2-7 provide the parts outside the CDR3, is GAGVSQSPSNKVTEKGKDVELRCDPISGHTALYWYRQSLGQGLEFLIYFQGNSAPDKSGLPSDRFSAERTGGSVSTLTIQRTQQEDSAVYLCASSLAVLQAEYFGPGTRLTVT.

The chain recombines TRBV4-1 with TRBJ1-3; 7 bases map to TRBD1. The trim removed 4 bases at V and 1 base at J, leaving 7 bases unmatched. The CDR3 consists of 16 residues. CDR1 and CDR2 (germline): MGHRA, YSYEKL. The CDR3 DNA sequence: TGCGCCAGCAGCCTCTCCCCCAGGGGGTCTGGAAACACCATATATTTT. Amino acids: CASSLSPRGSGNTIYF.

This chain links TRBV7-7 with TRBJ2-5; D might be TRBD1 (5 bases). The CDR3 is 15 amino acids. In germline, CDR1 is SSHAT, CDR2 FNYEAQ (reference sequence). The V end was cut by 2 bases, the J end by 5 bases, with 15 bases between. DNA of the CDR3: TGTGCCAGCAGCTTAAGTGGGGCTGATACGGAGACCCAGTACTTC. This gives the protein CASSLSGADTETQYF.

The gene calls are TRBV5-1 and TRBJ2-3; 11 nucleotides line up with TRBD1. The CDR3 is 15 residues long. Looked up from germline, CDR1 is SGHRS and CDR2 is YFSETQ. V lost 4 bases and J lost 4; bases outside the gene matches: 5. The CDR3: CASSGQGARSDTQYF. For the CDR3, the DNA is TGCGCCAGCAGCGGACAGGGGGCTAGGTCAGATACGCAGTATTTT.

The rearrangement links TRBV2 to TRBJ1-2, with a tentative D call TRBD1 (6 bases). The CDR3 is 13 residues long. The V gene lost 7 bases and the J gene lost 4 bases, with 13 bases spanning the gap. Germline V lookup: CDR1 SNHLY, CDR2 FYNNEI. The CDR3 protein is CASTLQGLYGYTF. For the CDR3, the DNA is TGTGCCAGCACTCTACAGGGTCTCTATGGCTACACCTTC.

CDR3 loop: CASSFVDSGELFF. CDR3 sequence (DNA): TGTGCCAGCAGTTTCGTTGACTCCGGGGAGCTGTTTTTT. The V call is TRBV12-3 or TRBV12-4, the J call TRBJ2-2, with D hard to call. V lost 3 bases and J 6 bases, leaving 8 bases between the germline ends. This CDR3 has 13 residues.

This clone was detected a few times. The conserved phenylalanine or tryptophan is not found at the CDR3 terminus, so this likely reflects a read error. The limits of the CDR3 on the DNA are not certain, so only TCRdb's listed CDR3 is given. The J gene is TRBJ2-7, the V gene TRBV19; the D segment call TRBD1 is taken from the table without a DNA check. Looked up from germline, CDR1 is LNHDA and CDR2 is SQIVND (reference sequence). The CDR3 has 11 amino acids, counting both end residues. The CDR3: CASSICGPDSC.

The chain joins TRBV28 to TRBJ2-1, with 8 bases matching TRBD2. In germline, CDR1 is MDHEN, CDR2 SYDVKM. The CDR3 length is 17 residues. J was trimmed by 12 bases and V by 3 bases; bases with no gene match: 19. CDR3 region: CASSFPGWVAGSKAQFF. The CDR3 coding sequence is TGTGCCAGCAGTTTCCCCGGGTGGGTAGCGGGGTCCAAGGCGCAGTTCTTC. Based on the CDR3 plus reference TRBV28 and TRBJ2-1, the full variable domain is DVKVTQSSRYLVKRTGEKVFLECVQDMDHENMFWYRQDPGLGLRLIYFSYDVKMKEKGDIPEGYSVSREKKERFSLILESASTNQTSMYLCASSFPGWVAGSKAQFFGPGTRLTVL.

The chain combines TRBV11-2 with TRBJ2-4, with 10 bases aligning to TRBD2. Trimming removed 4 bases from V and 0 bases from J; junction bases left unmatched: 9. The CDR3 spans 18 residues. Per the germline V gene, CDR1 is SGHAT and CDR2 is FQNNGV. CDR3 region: CASSSTSGVHLAKNIQYF. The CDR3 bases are TGTGCCAGCAGCTCCACTAGCGGGGTTCATCTAGCCAAAAACATTCAGTACTTC. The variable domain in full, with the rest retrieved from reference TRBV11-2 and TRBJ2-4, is EAGVAQSPRYKIIEKRQSVAFWCNPISGHATLYWYQQILGQGPKLLIQFQNNGVVDDSQLPKDRFSAERLKGVDSTLKIQPAKLEDSAVYLCASSSTSGVHLAKNIQYFGAGTRLSVL.